This record covers a single T cell receptor (beta chain). Those enrolled, adults aged roughly 18 to 90 years, came from around 25 US areas. This sample was taken from a study of blood T cell repertoires in COVID-19. Overall study: Sites across the United States, Italy and Spain contributed samples from acute and convalescent COVID-19.

The CDR3 runs 13 residues. V was clipped by 0 bases and J by 15 bases, with 15 bases between them. Germline CDR1 and CDR2: ENHRY and SYGVKD. Original processing notes: Counts of nucleated cells, estimated from reference gene primer amplification, were obtained. The repertoire was sequenced with immunoSEQ multiplex PCR; TCRdb's copy has only in-frame clones and lacks some. V and J calls and clone size are as listed in that table; D and trimming were resolved from the DNA. The sample shows 400,000 or so clones, 75% to 90% of them seen only once. The chain couples TRBV10-3 to TRBJ2-1; D is ambiguous. The sequenced sample consisted of PBMCs or T cells enriched from blood (not recorded which). The clonotype comes from a young man who had recovered from COVID-19. Here the CDR3 reads CAISESMGAAAFF. Written as DNA, the CDR3 is TGTGCCATCAGTGAGTCGATGGGTGCGGCTGCGTTCTTC.